This T cell receptor (beta chain) was sequenced for a study of blood T cell repertoires in COVID-19. Whole-study context: Acute and convalescent COVID-19 samples came from the United States, Italy and Spain. Sample material is recorded as cDNA or gDNA derived from T cells, B-cell-depleted T cells, or PBMCs.

As handled by the study authors: Researchers report that nucleated cell counts were estimated from reference gene primer amplification. TCRdb keeps only in-frame clones here, not all; method: immunoSEQ multiplex PCR. V, J and clone size derive from that table, while D and trimming were established from the DNA sequence. The sample lists around 190,000 clones; roughly 84% were seen once. Germline V gives CDR1 KGHDR, CDR2 SFDVKD. CDR3 length: 11 residues. V was clipped by 5 bases and J by 7 bases, with 8 bases between them. This TCR derives from a human donor in a cohort sampled during active COVID-19. Sequenced sample: peripheral blood. The rearrangement uses TRBV24-1 and TRBJ2-7; a weak D match, TRBD2 (6 bases). The CDR3 region has the DNA TGTGCCACCAGTGTCCGGGGGGAGCAGTACTTC. Amino acids: CATSVRGEQYF.